This TCR beta chain was captured in a study of OX40 agonist ivuxolimab in advanced cancers. TCRdb's copy holds only in-frame clones and misses some; the assay was immunoSEQ multiplex PCR. Of tens of thousands of clones listed, 84% are singletons. The CDR3 is 16 residues long. CDR1 and CDR2 (germline): MNHEY, SVGAGI. J was trimmed by 2 bases and V by 2 bases; bases with no gene match: 7. The V call is TRBV6-5, the J call TRBJ1-1, with 8 bases identical to TRBD1. This TCR came from an adult with an advanced solid tumor such as melanoma, head and neck, liver or kidney cancer. Source: CD4+ or CD8+ T cells sorted from blood, taken in a trial of the OX40 agonist ivuxolimab. CDR3 DNA: TGTGCCAGCAGTTACGTTTACAGGGGGACTAACACTGAAGCTTTCTTT. This codes for CASSYVYRGTNTEAFF.